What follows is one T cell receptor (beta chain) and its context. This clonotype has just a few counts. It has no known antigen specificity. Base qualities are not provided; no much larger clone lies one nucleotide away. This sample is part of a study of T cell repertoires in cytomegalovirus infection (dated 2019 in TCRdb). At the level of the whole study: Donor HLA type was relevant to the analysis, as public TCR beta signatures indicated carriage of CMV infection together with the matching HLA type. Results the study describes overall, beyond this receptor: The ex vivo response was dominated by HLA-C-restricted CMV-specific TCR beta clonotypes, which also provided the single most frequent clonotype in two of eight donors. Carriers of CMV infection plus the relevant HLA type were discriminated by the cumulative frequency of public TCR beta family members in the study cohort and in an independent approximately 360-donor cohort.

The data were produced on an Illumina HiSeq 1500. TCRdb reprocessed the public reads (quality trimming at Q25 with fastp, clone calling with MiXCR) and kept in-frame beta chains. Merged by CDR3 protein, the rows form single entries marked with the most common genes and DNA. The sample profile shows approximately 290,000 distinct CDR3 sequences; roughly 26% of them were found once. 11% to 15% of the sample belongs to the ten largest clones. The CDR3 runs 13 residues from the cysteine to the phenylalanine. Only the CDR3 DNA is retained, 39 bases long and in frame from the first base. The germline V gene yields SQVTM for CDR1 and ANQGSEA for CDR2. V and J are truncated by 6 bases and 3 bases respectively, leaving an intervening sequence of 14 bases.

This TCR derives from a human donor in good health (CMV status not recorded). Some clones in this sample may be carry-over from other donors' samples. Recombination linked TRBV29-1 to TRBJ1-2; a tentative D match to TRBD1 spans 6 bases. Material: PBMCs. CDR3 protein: CSVELYRDYGYTF. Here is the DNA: TGCAGCGTCGAATTGTACAGGGACTATGGCTACACCTTC.